This TCR beta chain is drawn from a study of blood T cell repertoires in COVID-19. Clones were sequenced by immunoSEQ multiplex PCR, and TCRdb holds only the in-frame ones, with some missing. This table holds a few hundred thousand clones, 75% to 90% found once. CDR3 length: 14 amino acids. V lost 3 bases to trimming and J lost 5 bases, with 13 bases between them. Germline V gene data show CDR1 as SNHLY and CDR2 as FYNNEI. This clone occurred a few times. Enrollees, roughly 18 to 90 years old, lived in fewer than 25 US areas. Assignment of participants to cohorts was predicated upon participant-reported clinical history.

V and J are TRBV2 and TRBJ1-1; weak D call: TRBD1 (5 bases). The sample consisted of PBMCs or T cells enriched from blood (not recorded which). This sequence was found in a woman aged 18-29 years who had recovered from COVID-19. CDR3 nucleotides: TGTGCCAGCAGTGAGCAGGGTAGGGTGACTGAAGCTTTCTTT. This gives the protein CASSEQGRVTEAFF.